This T cell receptor beta chain was captured by sequencing in a study of OX40 agonist ivuxolimab in advanced cancers. Points from the study as a whole: At 0.1 to 3.0 mg/kg, clonal expansion of CD4+ and CD8+ blood T cells had occurred by week 6.

This clone showed up just once. The antigen is undetermined. The assay was immunoSEQ multiplex PCR, and TCRdb's table has in-frame clones only and misses some. The profile shows about 79,000 clones, roughly 84% of them singletons. Any history of autoimmune disease or systemic immunosuppression disqualified patients. This sample comprised CD4+ or CD8+ T cells sorted from blood, obtained in a trial of the OX40 agonist ivuxolimab. This receptor was identified in an adult with an advanced solid tumor such as melanoma, head and neck, liver or kidney cancer.

The CDR3: CAGHSIFPYEQYF. The CDR3 DNA reads as TGTGCCGGACACAGCATCTTCCCATACGAGCAGTACTTC. The rearrangement links TRBV19 to TRBJ2-7; tentatively, D is TRBD1 (5 bases). The CDR3 has 13 amino acids. V was shortened by 11 bases and J by 4 bases, with 18 bases between the two germline ends. In germline, CDR1 is LNHDA, CDR2 SQIVND (reference sequence).